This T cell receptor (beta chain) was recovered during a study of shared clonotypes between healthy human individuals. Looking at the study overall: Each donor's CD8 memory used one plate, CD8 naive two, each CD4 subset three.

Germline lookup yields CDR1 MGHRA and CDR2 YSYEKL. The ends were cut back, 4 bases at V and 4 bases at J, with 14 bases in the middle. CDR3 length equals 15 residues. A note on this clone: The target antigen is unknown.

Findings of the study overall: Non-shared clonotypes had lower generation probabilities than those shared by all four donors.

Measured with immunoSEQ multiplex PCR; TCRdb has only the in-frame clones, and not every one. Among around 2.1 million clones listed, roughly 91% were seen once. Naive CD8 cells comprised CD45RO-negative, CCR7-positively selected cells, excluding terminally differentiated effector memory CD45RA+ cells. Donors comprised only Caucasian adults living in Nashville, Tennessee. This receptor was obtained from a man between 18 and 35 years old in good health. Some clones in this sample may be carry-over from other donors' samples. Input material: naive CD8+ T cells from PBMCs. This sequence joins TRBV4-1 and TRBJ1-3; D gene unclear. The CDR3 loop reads CASSPPRTPGNTIYF. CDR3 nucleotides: TGCGCCAGCAGCCCTCCCCGGACTCCAGGAAACACCATATATTTT.